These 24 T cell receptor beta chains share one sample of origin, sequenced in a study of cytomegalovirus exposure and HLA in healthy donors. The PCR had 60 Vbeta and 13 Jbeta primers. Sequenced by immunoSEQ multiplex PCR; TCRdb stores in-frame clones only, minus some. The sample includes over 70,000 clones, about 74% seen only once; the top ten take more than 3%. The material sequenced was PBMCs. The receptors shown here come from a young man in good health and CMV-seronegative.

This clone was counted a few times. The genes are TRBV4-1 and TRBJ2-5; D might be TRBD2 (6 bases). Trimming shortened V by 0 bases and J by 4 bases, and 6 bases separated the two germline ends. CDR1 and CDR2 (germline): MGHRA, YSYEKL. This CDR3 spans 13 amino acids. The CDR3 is CASSQDGGETQYF. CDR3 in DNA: TGCGCCAGCAGCCAAGACGGGGGAGAGACCCAGTACTTC.

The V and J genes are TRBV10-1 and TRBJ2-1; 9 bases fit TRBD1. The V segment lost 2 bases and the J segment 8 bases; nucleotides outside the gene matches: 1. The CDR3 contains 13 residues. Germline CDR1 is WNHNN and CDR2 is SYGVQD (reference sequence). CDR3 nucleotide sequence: TGCGCCAGCAGTGAGGGGACAGGGTATGAGCAGTTCTTC. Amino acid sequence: CASSEGTGYEQFF.

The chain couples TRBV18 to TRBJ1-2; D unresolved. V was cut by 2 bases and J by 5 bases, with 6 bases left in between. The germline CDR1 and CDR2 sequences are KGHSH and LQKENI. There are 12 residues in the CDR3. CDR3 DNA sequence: TGTGCCAGCTCACCAGAGAGGTATGGCTACACCTTC. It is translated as CASSPERYGYTF.

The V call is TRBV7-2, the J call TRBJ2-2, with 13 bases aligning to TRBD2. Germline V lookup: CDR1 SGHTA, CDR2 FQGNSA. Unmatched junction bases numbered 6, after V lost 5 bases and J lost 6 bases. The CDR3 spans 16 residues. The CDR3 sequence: CASSGRTSGSPGELFF. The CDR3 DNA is TGTGCCAGCAGCGGACGGACTAGCGGGAGTCCCGGGGAGCTGTTTTTT.

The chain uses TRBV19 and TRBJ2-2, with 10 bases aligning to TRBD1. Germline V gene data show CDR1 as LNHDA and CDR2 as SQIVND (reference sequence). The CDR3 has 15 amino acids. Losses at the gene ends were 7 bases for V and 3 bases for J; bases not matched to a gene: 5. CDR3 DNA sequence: TGTGCCAGTATCCAGACAGGGGGCTACACCGGGGAGCTGTTTTTT. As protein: CASIQTGGYTGELFF.

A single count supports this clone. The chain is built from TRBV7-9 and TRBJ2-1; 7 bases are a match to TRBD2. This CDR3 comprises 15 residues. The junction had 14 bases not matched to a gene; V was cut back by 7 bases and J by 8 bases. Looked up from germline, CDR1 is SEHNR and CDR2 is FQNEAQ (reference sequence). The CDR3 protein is CASIPPGTTRDEQFF. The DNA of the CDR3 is TGTGCCAGCATACCGCCGGGGACTACGCGGGATGAGCAGTTCTTC. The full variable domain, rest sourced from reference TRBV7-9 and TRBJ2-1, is DTGVSQNPRHKITKRGQNVTFRCDPISEHNRLYWYRQTLGQGPEFLTYFQNEAQLEKSRLLSDRFSAERPKGSFSTLEIQRTEQGDSAMYLCASIPPGTTRDEQFFGPGTRLTVL.

Written as DNA, the CDR3 is TGTGCCAGCAGCCCCTTGGGACTAGCGGGAAATGAGCAGTTCTTC. It codes for CASSPLGLAGNEQFF. This chain links TRBV7-9 with TRBJ2-1; TRBD2 agrees at 13 bases. J lost 7 bases, V lost 5 bases, and 5 bases had no gene match. The CDR3 sequence is 15 residues long. Germline CDR1 reads SEHNR; CDR2 reads FQNEAQ (reference sequence). Drawing the rest from reference TRBV7-9 and TRBJ2-1, the complete variable domain is DTGVSQNPRHKITKRGQNVTFRCDPISEHNRLYWYRQTLGQGPEFLTYFQNEAQLEKSRLLSDRFSAERPKGSFSTLEIQRTEQGDSAMYLCASSPLGLAGNEQFFGPGTRLTVL.

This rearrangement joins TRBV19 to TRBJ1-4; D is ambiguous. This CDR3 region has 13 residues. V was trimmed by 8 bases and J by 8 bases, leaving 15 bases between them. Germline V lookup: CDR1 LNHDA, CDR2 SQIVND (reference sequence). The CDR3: CASGEGQSEKLFF. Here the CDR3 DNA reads TGTGCCAGTGGCGAGGGTCAATCGGAAAAACTGTTTTTT.

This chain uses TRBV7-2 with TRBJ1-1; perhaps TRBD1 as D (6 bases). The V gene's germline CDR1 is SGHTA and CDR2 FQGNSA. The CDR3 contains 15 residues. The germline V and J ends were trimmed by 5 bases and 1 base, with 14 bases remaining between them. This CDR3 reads CASSPAGTQNTEAFF. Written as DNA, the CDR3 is TGTGCCAGCAGCCCTGCCGGGACACAGAACACTGAAGCTTTCTTT.

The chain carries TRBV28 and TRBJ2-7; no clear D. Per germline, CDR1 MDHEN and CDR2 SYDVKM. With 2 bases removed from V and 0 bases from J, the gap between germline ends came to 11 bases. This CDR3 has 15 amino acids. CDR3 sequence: CASSLQRNPSYEQYF. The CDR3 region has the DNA TGTGCCAGCAGTTTACAGCGAAATCCCTCCTACGAGCAGTACTTC.

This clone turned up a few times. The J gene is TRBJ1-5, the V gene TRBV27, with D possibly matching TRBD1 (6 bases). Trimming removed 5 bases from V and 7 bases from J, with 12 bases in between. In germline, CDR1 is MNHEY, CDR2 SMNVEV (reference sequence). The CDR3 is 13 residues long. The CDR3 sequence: CASSGGGGQPQHF. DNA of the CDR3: TGTGCCAGCAGTGGGGGGGGCGGACAGCCCCAGCATTTT.

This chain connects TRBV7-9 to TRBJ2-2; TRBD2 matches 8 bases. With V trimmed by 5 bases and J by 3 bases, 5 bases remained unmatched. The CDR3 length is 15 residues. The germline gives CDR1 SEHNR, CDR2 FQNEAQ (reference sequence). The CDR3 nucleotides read TGTGCCAGCAGCCACGGGACTAGTCACACCGGGGAGCTGTTTTTT. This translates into CASSHGTSHTGELFF. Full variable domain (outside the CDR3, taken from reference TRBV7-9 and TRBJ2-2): DTGVSQNPRHKITKRGQNVTFRCDPISEHNRLYWYRQTLGQGPEFLTYFQNEAQLEKSRLLSDRFSAERPKGSFSTLEIQRTEQGDSAMYLCASSHGTSHTGELFFGEGSRLTVL.

CDR3: CSVGASGGWTSTDTQYF. CDR3 sequence (DNA): TGCAGCGTTGGGGCTAGCGGGGGTTGGACTAGCACAGATACGCAGTATTTT. This rearrangement joins TRBV29-1 to TRBJ2-3, with 10 bases lining up with TRBD2. This CDR3 comprises 17 residues. From germline, CDR1 is SQVTM and CDR2 ANQGSEA. V was pared by 4 bases and J by 0 bases, with 10 bases of the junction left unmatched.

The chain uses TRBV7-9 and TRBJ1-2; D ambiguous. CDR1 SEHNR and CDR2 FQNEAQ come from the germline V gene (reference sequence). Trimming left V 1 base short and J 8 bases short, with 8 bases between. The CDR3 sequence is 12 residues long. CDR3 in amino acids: CASSLDLSGYTF. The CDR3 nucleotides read TGTGCCAGCAGCTTAGATCTAAGCGGCTACACCTTC. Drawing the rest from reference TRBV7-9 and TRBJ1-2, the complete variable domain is DTGVSQNPRHKITKRGQNVTFRCDPISEHNRLYWYRQTLGQGPEFLTYFQNEAQLEKSRLLSDRFSAERPKGSFSTLEIQRTEQGDSAMYLCASSLDLSGYTFGSGTRLTVV.

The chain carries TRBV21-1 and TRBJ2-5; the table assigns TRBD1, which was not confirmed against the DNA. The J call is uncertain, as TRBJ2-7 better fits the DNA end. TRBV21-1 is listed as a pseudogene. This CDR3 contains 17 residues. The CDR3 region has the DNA TGTGCCAGTAAGCGAACCCCGAAACAGGGGCCTCCCTACGAGCAGTACTTC. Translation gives CASKRTPKQGPPYEQYF.

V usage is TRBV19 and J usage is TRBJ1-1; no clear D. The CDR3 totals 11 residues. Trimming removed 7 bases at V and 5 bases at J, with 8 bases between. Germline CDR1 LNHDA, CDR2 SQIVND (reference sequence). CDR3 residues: CASILRTEAFF. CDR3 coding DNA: TGTGCCAGTATTCTGAGGACTGAAGCTTTCTTT.

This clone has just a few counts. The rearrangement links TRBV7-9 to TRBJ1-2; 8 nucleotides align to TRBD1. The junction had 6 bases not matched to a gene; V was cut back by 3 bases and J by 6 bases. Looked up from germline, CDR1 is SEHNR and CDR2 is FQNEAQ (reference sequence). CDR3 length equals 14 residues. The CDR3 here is CASSFRGREDGYTF. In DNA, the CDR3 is TGTGCCAGCAGCTTCAGGGGGCGTGAGGATGGCTACACCTTC.

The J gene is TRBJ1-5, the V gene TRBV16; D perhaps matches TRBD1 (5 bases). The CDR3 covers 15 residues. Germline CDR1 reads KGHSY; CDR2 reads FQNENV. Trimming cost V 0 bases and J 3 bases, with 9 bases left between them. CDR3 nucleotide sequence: TGTGCCAGCAGCCAATCCGACAGCTTCAATCAGCCCCAGCATTTT. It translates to CASSQSDSFNQPQHF.

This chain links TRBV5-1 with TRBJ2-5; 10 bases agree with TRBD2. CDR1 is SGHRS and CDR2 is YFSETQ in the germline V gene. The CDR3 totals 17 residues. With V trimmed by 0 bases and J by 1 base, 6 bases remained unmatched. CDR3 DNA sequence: TGCGCCAGCAGCTTGGGAGCGGCTAGCGGGGGCCAAGAGACCCAGTACTTC. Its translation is CASSLGAASGGQETQYF. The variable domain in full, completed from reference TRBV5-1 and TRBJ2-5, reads KAGVTQTPRYLIKTRGQQVTLSCSPISGHRSVSWYQQTPGQGLQFLFEYFSETQRNKGNFPGRFSGRQFSNSRSEMNVSTLELGDSALYLCASSLGAASGGQETQYFGPGTRLLVL.

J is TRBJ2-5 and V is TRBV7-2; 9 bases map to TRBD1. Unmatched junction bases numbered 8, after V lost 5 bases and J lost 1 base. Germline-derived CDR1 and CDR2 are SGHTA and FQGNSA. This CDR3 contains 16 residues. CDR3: CASSGPGTGSQETQYF. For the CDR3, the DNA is TGTGCCAGCAGCGGACCCGGGACAGGGAGCCAAGAGACCCAGTACTTC.

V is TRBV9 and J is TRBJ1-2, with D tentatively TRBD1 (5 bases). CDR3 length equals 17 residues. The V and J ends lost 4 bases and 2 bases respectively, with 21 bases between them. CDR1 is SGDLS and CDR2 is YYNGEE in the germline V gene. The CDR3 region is CASSLSGAPGVNYGYTF. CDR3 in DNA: TGTGCCAGCAGCCTCTCGGGAGCCCCGGGGGTGAACTATGGCTACACCTTC.

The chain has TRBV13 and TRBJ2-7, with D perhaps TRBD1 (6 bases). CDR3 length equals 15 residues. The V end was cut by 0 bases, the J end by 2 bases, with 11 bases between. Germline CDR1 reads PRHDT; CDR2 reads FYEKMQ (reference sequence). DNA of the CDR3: TGTGCCAGCAGCTTAGGGCAGGGGAATCCCTACGAGCAGTACTTC. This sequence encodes CASSLGQGNPYEQYF.

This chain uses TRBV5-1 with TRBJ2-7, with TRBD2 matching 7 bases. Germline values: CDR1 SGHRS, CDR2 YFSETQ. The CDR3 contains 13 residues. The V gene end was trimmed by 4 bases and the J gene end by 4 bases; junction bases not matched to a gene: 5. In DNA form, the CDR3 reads TGCGCCAGCAGCGAATTACTAGCGTACGAGCAGTACTTC. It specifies CASSELLAYEQYF. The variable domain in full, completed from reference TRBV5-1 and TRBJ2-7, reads KAGVTQTPRYLIKTRGQQVTLSCSPISGHRSVSWYQQTPGQGLQFLFEYFSETQRNKGNFPGRFSGRQFSNSRSEMNVSTLELGDSALYLCASSELLAYEQYFGPGTRLTVT.

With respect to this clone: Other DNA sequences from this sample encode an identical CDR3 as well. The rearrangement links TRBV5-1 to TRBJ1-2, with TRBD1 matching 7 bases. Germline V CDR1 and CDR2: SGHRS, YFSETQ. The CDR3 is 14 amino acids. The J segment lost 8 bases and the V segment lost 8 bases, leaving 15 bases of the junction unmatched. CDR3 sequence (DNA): TGCGCCAGTAGCATTGGACAGGTTCCGCCGGGCTACACCTTC. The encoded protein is CASSIGQVPPGYTF.